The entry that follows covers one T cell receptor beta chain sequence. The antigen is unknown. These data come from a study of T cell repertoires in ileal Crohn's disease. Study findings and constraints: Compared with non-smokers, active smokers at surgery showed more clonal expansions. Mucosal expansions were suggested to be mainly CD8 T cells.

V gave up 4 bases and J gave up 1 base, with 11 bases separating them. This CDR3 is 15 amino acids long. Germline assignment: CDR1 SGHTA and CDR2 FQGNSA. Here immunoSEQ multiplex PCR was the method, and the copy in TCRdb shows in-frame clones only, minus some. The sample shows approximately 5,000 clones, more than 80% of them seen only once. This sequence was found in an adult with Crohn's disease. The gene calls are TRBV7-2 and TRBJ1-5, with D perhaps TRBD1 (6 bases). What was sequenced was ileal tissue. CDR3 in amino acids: CASSSRGGSNQPQHF. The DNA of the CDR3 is TGTGCCAGCAGCTCGAGAGGGGGAAGCAATCAGCCCCAGCATTTT.